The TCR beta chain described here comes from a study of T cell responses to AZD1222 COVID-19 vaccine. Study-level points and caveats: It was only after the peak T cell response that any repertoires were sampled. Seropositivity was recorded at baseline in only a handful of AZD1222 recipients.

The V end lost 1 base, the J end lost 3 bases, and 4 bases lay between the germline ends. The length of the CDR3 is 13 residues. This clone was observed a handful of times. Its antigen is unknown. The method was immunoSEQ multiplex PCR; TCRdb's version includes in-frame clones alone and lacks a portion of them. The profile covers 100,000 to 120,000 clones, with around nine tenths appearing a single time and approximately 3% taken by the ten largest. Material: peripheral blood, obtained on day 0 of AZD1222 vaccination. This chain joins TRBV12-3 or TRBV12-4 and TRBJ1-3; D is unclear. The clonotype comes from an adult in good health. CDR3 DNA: TGTGCCAGCAGTTTAGGTGGTGGAAACACCATATATTTT. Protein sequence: CASSLGGGNTIYF.